This T cell receptor beta chain was captured in a study of T cell changes during pregnancy in multiple sclerosis. V lost 8 bases, J lost 9 bases, and 12 bases stayed unmatched. Germline CDR1 LNHNV, CDR2 YYDKDF (reference sequence). This CDR3 spans 14 amino acids. Clones were read by immunoSEQ multiplex PCR, and TCRdb kept only the in-frame ones, dropping some. The sample holds tens of thousands of clones, roughly 93% seen once. This clonotype was sampled from a female donor with multiple sclerosis, enrolled in a pregnancy study. The input for sequencing was peripheral blood, taken after pregnancy. The V call is TRBV15, the J call TRBJ1-3; 8 nucleotides line up with TRBD1. The CDR3 loop reads CATPGQGNLCTIYF. For the CDR3, the DNA is TGTGCCACCCCCGGACAGGGAAATCTTTGCACCATATATTTT.